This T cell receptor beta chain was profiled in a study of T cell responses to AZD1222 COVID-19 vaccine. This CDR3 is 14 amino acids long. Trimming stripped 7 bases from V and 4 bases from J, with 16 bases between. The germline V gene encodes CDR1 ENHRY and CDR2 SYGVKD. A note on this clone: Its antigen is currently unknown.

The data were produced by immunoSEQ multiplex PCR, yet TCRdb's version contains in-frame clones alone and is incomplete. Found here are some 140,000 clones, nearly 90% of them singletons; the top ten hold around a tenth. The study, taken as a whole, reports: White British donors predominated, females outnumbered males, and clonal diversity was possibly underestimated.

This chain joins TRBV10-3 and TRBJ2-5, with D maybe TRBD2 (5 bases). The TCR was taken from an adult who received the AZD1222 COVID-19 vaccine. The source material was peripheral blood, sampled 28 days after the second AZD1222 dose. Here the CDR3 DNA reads TGTGCCATCAACGGCGGGCAGCAGGTAGAGACCCAGTACTTC. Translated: CAINGGQQVETQYF.